This T cell receptor beta chain was retrieved from a study of shared clonotypes between healthy human individuals. About the study: Used for every donor were three CD4 naive, three CD4 memory, two CD8 naive and one CD8 memory plate. General observations from the study: Despite large depth, rarefaction showed incomplete sorted-subset sequencing.

The table came from immunoSEQ multiplex PCR; TCRdb's copy has only in-frame clones and leaves some out. The profile shows 1.6 million or so clones, roughly 97% of them singletons. This CDR3 contains 19 residues. The germline V gene encodes CDR1 SGHRS and CDR2 YFSETQ. The ends were cut back, 4 bases at V and 1 base at J, with 26 bases in the middle. This clone has just one count. Antigen specificity is unknown. The chain employs TRBV5-1 and TRBJ1-1; tentative D call: TRBD1 (6 bases). The receptor was isolated from a man aged 25 to 40 in good health. The specimen was naive CD4+ T cells sorted from blood. Subset specified: CD45RA+ positively selected. The CDR3 is CASSPLWATGRVKNTEAFF. The DNA for the CDR3 is TGCGCCAGCAGCCCTTTATGGGCCACAGGGAGGGTTAAGAACACTGAAGCTTTCTTT.